Below are 23 T cell receptor beta chains sequenced from a single sample in a study of shared clonotypes between healthy human individuals. Terminally differentiated effector memory CD45RA+ cells were left out of the naive CD8 fraction, which was CD45RO-negative and positively selected for CCR7. Generated by immunoSEQ multiplex PCR, the TCRdb table keeps only in-frame clones and is missing some. The data show approximately 810,000 clones, around 93% seen once. Sequenced input: naive CD8+ T cells sorted from blood. Receptors were obtained from a man aged 30 to 45 in good health.

This clone came up once. The rearrangement uses TRBV14 and TRBJ2-1, with D perhaps assigned TRBD1 or TRBD2 (5 bases each). The CDR3 has 14 residues. Trimming cost V 0 bases and J 4 bases, with 7 bases left between them. The germline V gene has CDR1 SGHDN and CDR2 FVKESK. CDR3 coding DNA: TGTGCCAGCAGCCAAGATGGGGGATACAATGAGCAGTTCTTC. Translated, it gives CASSQDGGYNEQFF.

The genes are TRBV4-3 and TRBJ1-2; D is unclear. In germline, CDR1 is LGHNA, CDR2 YSLEER. The CDR3 runs 13 residues. The ends were cut back, 1 base at V and 8 bases at J, with 11 bases in the middle. The CDR3 reads CASSQVLADGYTF. The CDR3 DNA reads as TGCGCCAGCAGCCAAGTCTTGGCCGACGGCTACACCTTC.

The chain is built from TRBV28 and TRBJ2-7; weak D call: TRBD2 (6 bases). Between the trimmed V and J ends, which lost 3 bases and 5 bases, there was a span of 11 bases. The V gene's germline CDR1 is MDHEN and CDR2 SYDVKM. The CDR3 is 13 amino acids. This chain's CDR3 is CASSFRELHEQYF. CDR3 nucleotide sequence: TGTGCCAGCAGTTTTCGGGAGCTCCACGAGCAGTACTTC.

The chain joins TRBV7-7 to TRBJ2-7; no clear D. The CDR3 runs to 14 residues. V was cut by 5 bases and J by 2 bases, with 13 bases left in between. CDR1 SSHAT and CDR2 FNYEAQ come from the germline V gene (reference sequence). CDR3 in amino acids: CASSPTGGTYEQYF. The CDR3 DNA reads as TGTGCCAGCAGCCCTACTGGCGGAACCTACGAGCAGTACTTC.

The genes are TRBV10-3 and TRBJ2-7, with 11 bases aligning to TRBD2. The CDR3 totals 17 residues. Germline loops: CDR1 ENHRY, CDR2 SYGVKD. V was clipped by 3 bases and J by 2 bases; unmatched bases: 9. The CDR3 reads CAISDSLTSGSTYEQYF. CDR3 DNA sequence: TGTGCCATCAGTGACTCCTTAACTAGCGGGAGTACCTACGAGCAGTACTTC.

The J gene is TRBJ2-7, the V gene TRBV11-2, with D perhaps being TRBD1 or TRBD2 (6 bases each). Per the germline V gene, CDR1 is SGHAT and CDR2 is FQNNGV. CDR3 length: 16 residues. Trimming removed 4 bases from V and 2 bases from J, with 18 bases in between. CDR3 residues: CASSSTIGGPTYEQYF. The DNA of the CDR3 is TGTGCCAGCAGCTCTACCATTGGGGGGCCGACCTACGAGCAGTACTTC.

The V and J genes are TRBV7-3 and TRBJ2-1; TRBD1 matches 9 bases. The CDR3 sequence is 15 residues long. Germline CDR1 and CDR2: SGHTA and FQGTGA. Trimming removed 6 bases from V and 5 bases from J; junction bases left unmatched: 8. CDR3 DNA sequence: TGTGCCAGCAGGCGCGACAGGGGGGTCGACAATGAGCAGTTCTTC. Encoded protein: CASRRDRGVDNEQFF.

Concerning this clone itself: This specimen includes other DNA sequences encoding the same CDR3. The gene calls are TRBV19 and TRBJ2-7; D is possibly TRBD1 (5 bases). Germline lookup yields CDR1 LNHDA and CDR2 SQIVND (reference sequence). V was trimmed by 5 bases and J by 3 bases, leaving 11 bases between them. The CDR3 length is 13 residues. The CDR3 here is CASSPQGGYEQYF. The CDR3 nucleotides are TGTGCCAGTAGTCCGCAGGGTGGCTACGAGCAGTACTTC.

V gene TRBV9 combines with J gene TRBJ1-2, with 8 bases lining up with TRBD1. Looked up from germline, CDR1 is SGDLS and CDR2 is YYNGEE. After removal of 4 bases from V and 14 bases from J, the junction contained 7 bases not matched to a gene. This CDR3 spans 11 amino acids. The CDR3 here is CASSLSRDRTF. CDR3 nucleotides: TGTGCCAGCAGCTTGTCTAGGGACAGGACCTTC.

The chain links TRBV4-1 to TRBJ2-2, with 8 bases lining up with TRBD1. The germline V gene has CDR1 MGHRA and CDR2 YSYEKL. After removal of 8 bases from V and 7 bases from J, the junction contained 6 bases not matched to a gene. This CDR3 spans 13 amino acids. This CDR3 reads CASLGQGGGELFF. CDR3 sequence (DNA): TGCGCCAGCCTTGGACAGGGCGGCGGGGAGCTGTTTTTT.

This clone was seen just once. V is TRBV29-1 and J is TRBJ2-7, with D tentatively TRBD2 (6 bases). V shed 4 bases and J shed 4 bases, with 14 bases lying between them. The CDR3 contains 13 residues. Germline V gene lookup returns CDR1 SQVTM and CDR2 ANQGSEA. The CDR3 here is CSVAEGLGYEQYF. Here the CDR3 DNA reads TGCAGCGTTGCGGAGGGTCTTGGATACGAGCAGTACTTC.

The chain uses TRBV5-4 and TRBJ2-1; a weak D match, TRBD1 (5 bases). Germline values: CDR1 SGHNT, CDR2 YYREEE (reference sequence). The CDR3 totals 17 residues. V dropped 6 bases and J dropped 1 base, with 20 bases sitting between them. CDR3 region: CASMSGWGQISYNEQFF. The CDR3 DNA reads as TGTGCCAGCATGTCCGGCTGGGGCCAAATTTCCTACAATGAGCAGTTCTTC.

V and J are TRBV27 and TRBJ2-7; no definite D call. V lost 3 bases to trimming and J lost 1 base, with 10 bases between them. The CDR3 spans 14 residues. Germline V gene data show CDR1 as MNHEY and CDR2 as SMNVEV (reference sequence). For the CDR3, the DNA is TGTGCCAGCAGTTTGTACATGGGGTCCTACGAGCAGTACTTC. Protein: CASSLYMGSYEQYF.

The rearrangement joins TRBV7-8 to TRBJ2-7; 9 nucleotides align to TRBD1. This CDR3 spans 18 amino acids. The V and J ends lost 3 bases and 7 bases, in that order; junction bases with no gene match: 19. In germline, CDR1 is SGHVS, CDR2 FQNEAQ. This CDR3 reads CASSFQPRQDRGPGEQYF. The CDR3 DNA is TGTGCCAGCAGCTTCCAACCCCGTCAGGACAGGGGACCAGGAGAGCAGTACTTC.

V and J are TRBV9 and TRBJ2-7; 9 bases agree with TRBD2. Germline CDR1 and CDR2: SGDLS and YYNGEE. J lost 3 bases, V lost 0 bases, and 7 bases had no gene match. This CDR3 has 16 amino acids. The CDR3 DNA reads TGTGCCAGCAGCGTAGGGGCCGGGACTAGCAGCTACGAGCAGTACTTC. It yields the protein CASSVGAGTSSYEQYF.

The chain employs TRBV11-2 and TRBJ2-7; D ambiguous. The V end lost 6 bases, the J end lost 4 bases, and 19 bases lay between the germline ends. The germline gives CDR1 SGHAT, CDR2 FQNNGV. This CDR3 region has 15 residues. CDR3 region: CASSSYPGLAYEQYF. DNA for the CDR3: TGTGCCAGCAGTTCTTACCCGGGCCTGGCTTACGAGCAGTACTTC.

The rearrangement uses TRBV28 and TRBJ1-2; 10 nucleotides match TRBD1. Germline V lookup: CDR1 MDHEN, CDR2 SYDVKM. Trimming cost V 6 bases and J 4 bases; bases outside gene matches: 8. The CDR3 is 15 amino acids. Here the CDR3 reads CASSPRGQGGYGYTF. The DNA of the CDR3 is TGTGCCAGCAGCCCCCGAGGACAGGGGGGCTATGGCTACACCTTC.

The chain links TRBV27 to TRBJ1-1, with TRBD1 matching 9 bases. The CDR3 extends over 14 amino acids. V gave up 6 bases and J gave up 8 bases; unmatched junction bases: 10. The germline V gene encodes CDR1 MNHEY and CDR2 SMNVEV (reference sequence). Written as DNA, the CDR3 is TGTGCCAGCAGCGCGACAGGGGGTGGGTTGGAAGCTTTCTTT. Its protein product is CASSATGGGLEAFF.

The rearrangement joins TRBV4-1 to TRBJ1-2; 9 bases map to TRBD1. The CDR3 is made up of 17 amino acids. The trim removed 6 bases at V and 4 bases at J, leaving 15 bases unmatched. Germline V CDR1 and CDR2: MGHRA, YSYEKL. CDR3 loop: CASSSFPGTGRTYGYTF. DNA for the CDR3: TGCGCCAGCAGTTCGTTCCCCGGGACAGGGCGTACCTATGGCTACACCTTC.

The chain combines TRBV7-2 with TRBJ2-7, with D possibly being TRBD1 (5 bases). Germline V gives CDR1 SGHTA, CDR2 FQGNSA. Trimming pared 5 bases from V and 6 bases from J, leaving 14 bases between. This CDR3 has 13 amino acids. This chain's CDR3 is CASSPGFSVEQYF. CDR3 nucleotides: TGTGCCAGCAGCCCAGGGTTTTCCGTCGAGCAGTACTTC.

The CDR3 DNA is TGTGCCAGCAGGTACGACAGGGGTGAAAGAAGCTATGGCTACACCTTC. Amino acid sequence: CASRYDRGERSYGYTF. V gene TRBV28 combines with J gene TRBJ1-2, with TRBD1 identical over 8 bases. CDR1 is MDHEN and CDR2 is SYDVKM in the germline V gene. CDR3 length: 16 residues. The junction had 13 bases not matched to a gene; V was cut back by 6 bases and J by 4 bases.

The chain couples TRBV6-5 to TRBJ1-1, with a possible D match to TRBD1 (5 bases). This CDR3 contains 15 residues. The V gene's germline CDR1 is MNHEY and CDR2 SVGAGI. Trimming took off 0 bases at V and 4 bases at J, with 12 bases between the two ends. CDR3 coding DNA: TGTGCCAGCAGTTACTCGACGGGGGTAAGCACTGAAGCTTTCTTT. Translated, it gives CASSYSTGVSTEAFF.

The V gene is TRBV7-9, the J gene TRBJ2-1, with D hard to call. The CDR3 has 16 residues. Trimming removed 2 bases at V and 4 bases at J, with 15 bases between. Germline V gene sequence: CDR1 SEHNR, CDR2 FQNEAQ (reference sequence). CDR3: CASSLWSGDKYNEQFF. The CDR3, as DNA: TGTGCCAGCAGCTTATGGTCTGGAGACAAATACAATGAGCAGTTCTTC. The whole variable domain, remainder taken from reference TRBV7-9 and TRBJ2-1, is DTGVSQNPRHKITKRGQNVTFRCDPISEHNRLYWYRQTLGQGPEFLTYFQNEAQLEKSRLLSDRFSAERPKGSFSTLEIQRTEQGDSAMYLCASSLWSGDKYNEQFFGPGTRLTVL.